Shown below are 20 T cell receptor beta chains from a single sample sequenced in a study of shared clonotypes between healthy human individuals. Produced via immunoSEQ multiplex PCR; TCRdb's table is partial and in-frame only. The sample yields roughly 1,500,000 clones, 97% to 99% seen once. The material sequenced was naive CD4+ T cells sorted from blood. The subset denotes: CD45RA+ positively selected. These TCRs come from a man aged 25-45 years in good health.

The CDR3 nucleotides are TGTGCCAGCTCACCACTCGGCACGGGGGAAGGCGAAGGTCGAAGAAGGACCCAGTACTTC. The encoded protein is CASSPLGTGEGEGRRRTQYF. The V gene is TRBV18, the J gene TRBJ2-5; weak D call: TRBD2 (6 bases). Trimming stripped 1 base from V and 7 bases from J, with 31 bases between. The CDR3 is made up of 20 amino acids. CDR1 is KGHSH and CDR2 is LQKENI in the germline V gene.

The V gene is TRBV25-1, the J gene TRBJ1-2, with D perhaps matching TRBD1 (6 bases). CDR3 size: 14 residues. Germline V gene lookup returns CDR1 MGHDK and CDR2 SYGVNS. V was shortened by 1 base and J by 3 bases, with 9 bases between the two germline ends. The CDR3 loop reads CASSELGADYGYTF. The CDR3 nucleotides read TGTGCCAGCAGTGAATTGGGGGCCGACTATGGCTACACCTTC.

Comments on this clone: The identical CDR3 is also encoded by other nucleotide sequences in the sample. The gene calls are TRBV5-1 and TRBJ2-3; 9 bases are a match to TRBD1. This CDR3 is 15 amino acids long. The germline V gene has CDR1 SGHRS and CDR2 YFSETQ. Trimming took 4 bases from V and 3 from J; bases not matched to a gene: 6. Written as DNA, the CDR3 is TGCGCCAGCAGCCGGGGACAGGGAGGGACAGATACGCAGTATTTT. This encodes CASSRGQGGTDTQYF.

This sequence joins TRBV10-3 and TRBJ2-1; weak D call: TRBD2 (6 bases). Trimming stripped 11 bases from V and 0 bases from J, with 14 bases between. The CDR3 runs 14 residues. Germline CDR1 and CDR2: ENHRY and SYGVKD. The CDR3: CASEGGSSYNEQFF. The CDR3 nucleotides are TGTGCCTCGGAGGGCGGAAGCTCCTACAATGAGCAGTTCTTC.

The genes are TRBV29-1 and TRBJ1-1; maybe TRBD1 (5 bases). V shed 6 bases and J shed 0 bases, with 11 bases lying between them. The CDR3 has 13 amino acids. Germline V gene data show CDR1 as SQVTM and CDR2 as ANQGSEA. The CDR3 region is CSVLRQMNTEAFF. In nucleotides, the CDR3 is TGCAGCGTGCTACGACAGATGAACACTGAAGCTTTCTTT.

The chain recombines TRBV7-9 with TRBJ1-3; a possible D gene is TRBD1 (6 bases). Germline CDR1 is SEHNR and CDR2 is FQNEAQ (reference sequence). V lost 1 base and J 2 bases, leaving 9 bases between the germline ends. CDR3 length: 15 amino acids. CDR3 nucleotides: TGTGCCAGCAGCTTAGGGGACACGCCTGGAAACACCATATATTTT. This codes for CASSLGDTPGNTIYF. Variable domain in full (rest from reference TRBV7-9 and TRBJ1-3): DTGVSQNPRHKITKRGQNVTFRCDPISEHNRLYWYRQTLGQGPEFLTYFQNEAQLEKSRLLSDRFSAERPKGSFSTLEIQRTEQGDSAMYLCASSLGDTPGNTIYFGEGSWLTVV.

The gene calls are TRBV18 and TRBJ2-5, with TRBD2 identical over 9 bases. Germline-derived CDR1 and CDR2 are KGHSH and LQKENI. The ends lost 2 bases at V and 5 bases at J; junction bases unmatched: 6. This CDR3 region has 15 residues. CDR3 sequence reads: CASSPSGGREETQYF. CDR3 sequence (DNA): TGTGCCAGCTCACCAAGCGGGGGGCGAGAGGAGACCCAGTACTTC.

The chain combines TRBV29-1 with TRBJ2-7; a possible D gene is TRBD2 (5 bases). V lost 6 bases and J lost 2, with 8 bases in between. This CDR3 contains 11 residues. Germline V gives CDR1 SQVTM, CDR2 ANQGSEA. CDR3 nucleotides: TGCAGCGTGAGGGTCGCCTACGAGCAGTACTTC. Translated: CSVRVAYEQYF.

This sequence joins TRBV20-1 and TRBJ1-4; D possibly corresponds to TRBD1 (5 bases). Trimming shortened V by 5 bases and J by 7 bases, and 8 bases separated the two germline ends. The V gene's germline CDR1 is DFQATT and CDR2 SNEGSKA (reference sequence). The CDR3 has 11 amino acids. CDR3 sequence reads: CSAGTREKLFF. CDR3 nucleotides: TGCAGTGCTGGGACCCGTGAAAAACTGTTTTTT.

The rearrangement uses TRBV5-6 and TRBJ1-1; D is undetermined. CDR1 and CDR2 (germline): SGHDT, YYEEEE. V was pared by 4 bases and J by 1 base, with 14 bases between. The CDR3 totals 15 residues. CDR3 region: CASSHSPTPNTEAFF. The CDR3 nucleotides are TGTGCCAGCAGCCATTCGCCCACACCGAACACTGAAGCTTTCTTT.

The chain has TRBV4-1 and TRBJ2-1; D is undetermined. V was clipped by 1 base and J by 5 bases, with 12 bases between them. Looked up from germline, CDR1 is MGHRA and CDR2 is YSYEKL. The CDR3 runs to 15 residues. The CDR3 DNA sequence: TGCGCCAGCAGCCAAGTCCTGGCCCAACACAATGAGCAGTTCTTC. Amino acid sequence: CASSQVLAQHNEQFF.

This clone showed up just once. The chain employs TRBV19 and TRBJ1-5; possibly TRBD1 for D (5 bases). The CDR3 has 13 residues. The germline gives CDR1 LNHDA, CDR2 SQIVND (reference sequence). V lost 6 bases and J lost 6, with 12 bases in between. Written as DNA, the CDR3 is TGTGCCAGTAGGGCCAGGGCGGGTCAGCCCCAGCATTTT. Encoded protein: CASRARAGQPQHF.

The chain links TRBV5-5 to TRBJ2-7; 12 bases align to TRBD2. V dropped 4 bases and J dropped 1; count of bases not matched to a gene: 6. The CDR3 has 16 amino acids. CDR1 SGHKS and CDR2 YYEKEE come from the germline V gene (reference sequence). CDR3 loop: CASSPRTSGNSYEQYF. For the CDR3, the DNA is TGTGCCAGCAGCCCCCGGACTAGCGGGAATTCCTACGAGCAGTACTTC.

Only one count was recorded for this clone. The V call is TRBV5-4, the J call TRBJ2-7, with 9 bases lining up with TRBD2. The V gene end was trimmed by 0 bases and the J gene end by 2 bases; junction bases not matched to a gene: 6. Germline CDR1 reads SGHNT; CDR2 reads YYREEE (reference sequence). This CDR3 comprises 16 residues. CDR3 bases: TGTGCCAGCAGCTTGGTCGCTAGCGGGACGCCCTACGAGCAGTACTTC. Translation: CASSLVASGTPYEQYF.

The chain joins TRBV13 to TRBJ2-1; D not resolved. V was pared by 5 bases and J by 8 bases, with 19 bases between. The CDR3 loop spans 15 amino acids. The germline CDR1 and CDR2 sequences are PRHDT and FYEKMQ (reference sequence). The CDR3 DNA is TGTGCCAGCAGCCCCCGGGCCGAAAAGAGCGATGAGCAGTTCTTC. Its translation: CASSPRAEKSDEQFF.

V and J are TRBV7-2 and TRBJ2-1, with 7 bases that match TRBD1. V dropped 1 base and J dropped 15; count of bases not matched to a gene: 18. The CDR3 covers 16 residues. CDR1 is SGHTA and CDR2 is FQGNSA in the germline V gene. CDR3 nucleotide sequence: TGTGCCAGCAGCTTAGTAAAAGCCGAACGGGACAGCTTATGGTTCTTC. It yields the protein CASSLVKAERDSLWFF.

The CDR3: CASHREAHNEQFF. CDR3 coding DNA: TGTGCCAGCCACCGGGAGGCACACAATGAGCAGTTCTTC. The rearrangement links TRBV2 to TRBJ2-1; 7 positions agree with TRBD2. The CDR3 spans 13 residues. In germline, CDR1 is SNHLY, CDR2 FYNNEI. V gave up 8 bases and J gave up 5 bases; unmatched junction bases: 6. Using reference TRBV2 and TRBJ2-1 for the parts outside the CDR3, the full variable domain is EPEVTQTPSHQVTQMGQEVILRCVPISNHLYFYWYRQILGQKVEFLVSFYNNEISEKSEIFDDQFSVERPDGSNFTLKIRSTKLEDSAMYFCASHREAHNEQFFGPGTRLTVL.

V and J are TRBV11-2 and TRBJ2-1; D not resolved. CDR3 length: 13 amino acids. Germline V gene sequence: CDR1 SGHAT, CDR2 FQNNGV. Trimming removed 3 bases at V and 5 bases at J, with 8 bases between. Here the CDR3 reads CASSLNRNNEQFF. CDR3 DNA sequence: TGTGCCAGCAGCTTGAATCGGAACAATGAGCAGTTCTTC.

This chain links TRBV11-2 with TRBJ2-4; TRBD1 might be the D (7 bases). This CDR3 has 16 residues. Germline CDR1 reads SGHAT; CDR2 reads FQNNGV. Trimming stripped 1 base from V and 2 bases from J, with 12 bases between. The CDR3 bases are TGTGCCAGCAGCTTAGGGCAGGGGGGCACCAAAAACATTCAGTACTTC. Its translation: CASSLGQGGTKNIQYF.

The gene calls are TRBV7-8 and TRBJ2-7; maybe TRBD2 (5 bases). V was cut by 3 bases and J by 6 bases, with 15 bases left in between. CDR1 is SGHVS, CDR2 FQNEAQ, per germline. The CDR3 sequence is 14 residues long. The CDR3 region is CASSFGESAREQYF. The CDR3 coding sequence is TGTGCCAGCAGCTTTGGGGAGTCAGCTCGCGAGCAGTACTTC.